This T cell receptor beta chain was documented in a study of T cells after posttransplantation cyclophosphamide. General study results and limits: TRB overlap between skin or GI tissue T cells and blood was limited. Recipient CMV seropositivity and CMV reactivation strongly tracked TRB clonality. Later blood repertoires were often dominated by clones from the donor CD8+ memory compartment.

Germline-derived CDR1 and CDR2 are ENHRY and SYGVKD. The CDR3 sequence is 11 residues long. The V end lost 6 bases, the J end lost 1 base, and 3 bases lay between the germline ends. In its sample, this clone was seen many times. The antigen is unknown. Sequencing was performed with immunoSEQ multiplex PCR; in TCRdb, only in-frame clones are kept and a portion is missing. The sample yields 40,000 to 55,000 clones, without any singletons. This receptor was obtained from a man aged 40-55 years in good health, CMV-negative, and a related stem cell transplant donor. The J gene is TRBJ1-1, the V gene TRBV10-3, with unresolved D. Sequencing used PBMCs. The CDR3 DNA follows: TGTGCCATCAGCTCGAACACTGAAGCTTTCTTT. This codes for CAISSNTEAFF.